This T cell receptor (beta chain) derives from a study of OX40 agonist ivuxolimab in advanced cancers. About the investigation overall: The costimulatory receptor OX40 (CD134) was targeted by ivuxolimab, a fully human IgG2 agonistic monoclonal antibody. Peripheral TCRbeta sequencing aimed to test whether ivuxolimab altered TCR sequence diversity and caused clonal T-cell expansion. Partial responses occurred in three dose-escalation patients, of whom one had hepatocellular carcinoma and two had cutaneous melanoma. The dose-escalation cohort was almost 85% male with a mean age of approximately 60 years, ranging from about 23 to 85. Intravenous ivuxolimab was administered to patients every 2 weeks at six dose levels: 0.01, 0.1, 0.3, 1.5, 3 and 10 mg/kg. Prior anti-PD-1, anti-PD-L1 or anti-CTLA-4 therapy was permitted, and approximately 42% of dose-escalation patients had received checkpoint inhibitors. Of the approximately 50 dose-escalation patients, hepatocellular carcinoma was present in roughly 19, melanoma in roughly 15, renal cell carcinoma in 9 and head and neck cancer in 9. The paper reports the monotherapy dose-escalation portion (N ≈ 50 patients) of the phase I ivuxolimab trial.

This clone was counted between two and nine times. Its cognate antigen has yet to be identified. No base-level quality is on record; no much larger clone is a single base apart. Patients with autoimmune disease history or receiving systemic immunosuppression were excluded from the trial. Peripheral blood for TCR sequencing was drawn from every dose cohort at baseline, at cycle 4 day 1 and at cycle 7 day 1. Samples came from an open-label, multicenter, first-in-human phase I dose-escalation trial of ivuxolimab. Adults with locally advanced or metastatic head and neck squamous cell, hepatocellular, melanoma or renal cell carcinoma were enrolled in the trial. Before TCR sequencing, CD4+ T cells and CD8+ T cells from peripheral blood were sorted into separate populations. The paper's findings and limits, for the study overall: The antigen specificity of the clonally expanded peripheral T cells was not determined. In partial responders in the 0.1-3.0 mg/kg groups, normalized peripheral clonal expansion was found to be among the lowest, especially among CD8+ T cells. After ivuxolimab, more expanded clones were found on average in CD8+ T cells than in CD4+ T cells. Low levels of normalized T-cell clonal expansion were also seen in some nonresponding patients. At doses from 0.1 to 3.0 mg/kg, clonal expansion was seen in both CD4+ and CD8+ blood T cells between baseline and week 6.

For sequencing of the TCRbeta CDR3 region, genomic DNA was extracted from the sorted cells. The immunoSEQ Assay was used to sequence the TCRbeta CDR3 regions. TCRdb provides this immuneACCESS table in a form limited to in-frame rearrangements. Some clones are lacking; in checked studies, under half of them reflect an unresolved V gene, and why the rest are absent is not known. Counted in this sample were roughly 62,000 clones; approximately 90% of them appeared once. The biggest ten clones account for approximately 4.2% of the sample. This receptor was taken from an adult with an advanced solid tumor such as melanoma, head and neck, liver or kidney cancer. This material consisted of CD4+ or CD8+ T cells sorted from blood, taken in a trial of the OX40 agonist ivuxolimab.

The CDR3 protein is CASSRDSRWGGTSGNEQFF. DNA sequence: TGTGCCAGTAGTCGGGACTCCAGGTGGGGCGGGACTTCGGGCAATGAGCAGTTCTTC. The rearranged segments are TRBV19 and TRBJ2-1; TRBD2 is possibly the D segment (6 matching bases). V is cut by 5 bases and J by 6 bases, and the space between the germline ends is 29 bases. Including cysteine and phenylalanine, the CDR3 has 19 amino acids. Only the CDR3 portion is preserved as DNA: 57 bases, with reading frame beginning at the first base. CDR1 and CDR2 are drawn from the germline V gene (reference sequence): LNHDA, SQIVND.